Shown below are 10 T cell receptor beta chains from a single sample sequenced in a study of blood T cell repertoires in COVID-19. The method was immunoSEQ multiplex PCR; TCRdb's version includes in-frame clones alone and lacks a portion of them. This table has 35,000 to 40,000 clones, 81% appearing once. Material for sequencing was peripheral blood. These receptors all stem from a man older than 75 with active or convalescent COVID-19.

CDR3 region: CASSESWDRTSYTF. Written as DNA, the CDR3 is TGTGCCAGCAGTGAATCGTGGGACAGAACTTCCTACACCTTC. The chain carries TRBV25-1 and TRBJ1-2; 7 positions match TRBD1. The length of the CDR3 is 14 residues. After removal of 1 base from V and 10 bases from J, the junction contained 9 bases not matched to a gene. CDR1 and CDR2 (germline): MGHDK, SYGVNS.

J is TRBJ1-3 and V is TRBV7-9; the D is unclear. The V end lost 8 bases, the J end lost 2 bases, and 16 bases lay between the germline ends. The CDR3 runs 15 residues. CDR1 and CDR2 from the germline V gene are SEHNR and FQNEAQ (reference sequence). This CDR3 reads CASQATGGPGNTIYF. The CDR3 coding sequence is TGTGCCAGCCAAGCTACTGGAGGGCCTGGAAACACCATATATTTT.

The J gene is TRBJ2-5, the V gene TRBV5-4; TRBD1 matches 7 bases. CDR3 length: 14 amino acids. V lost 4 bases to trimming and J lost 1 base; unmatched junction nucleotides: 4. Per germline, CDR1 SGHNT and CDR2 YYREEE (reference sequence). CDR3 sequence reads: CASSPGQSQETQYF. The CDR3 DNA reads TGTGCCAGCAGCCCGGGACAGTCCCAAGAGACCCAGTACTTC.

V is TRBV7-2 and J is TRBJ2-2; the D gene is possibly TRBD1 (5 bases). CDR3 length: 15 residues. V was pared by 5 bases and J by 4 bases, with 14 bases between. Germline-derived CDR1 and CDR2 are SGHTA and FQGNSA. The CDR3 spells CASSRRARGTGELFF. In DNA form, the CDR3 reads TGTGCCAGCAGCCGCCGGGCTAGGGGCACCGGGGAGCTGTTTTTT.

This clone is a singleton in its sample. The chain recombines TRBV19 with TRBJ2-5, with 7 bases matching TRBD2. From germline, CDR1 is LNHDA and CDR2 SQIVND (reference sequence). The CDR3 has 15 residues. The V gene end was trimmed by 5 bases and the J gene end by 2 bases; junction bases not matched to a gene: 8. This chain's CDR3 is CASSAPGLPQETQYF. CDR3 nucleotide sequence: TGTGCCAGTAGTGCGCCGGGACTACCACAAGAGACCCAGTACTTC.

This clone has only one observation. The chain employs TRBV7-2 and TRBJ2-1; 10 bases are shared with TRBD2. The CDR3 length is 15 residues. Trimming took 4 bases from V and 4 from J; bases not matched to a gene: 4. Germline CDR1 reads SGHTA; CDR2 reads FQGNSA. The CDR3 sequence is CASSSGLAVYNEQFF. CDR3 nucleotides: TGTGCCAGCAGCTCAGGACTAGCGGTATACAATGAGCAGTTCTTC.

This clone has just a few counts. The J gene is TRBJ2-7, the V gene TRBV6-5; possibly TRBD2 for D (6 bases). CDR3 size: 12 residues. Germline V CDR1 and CDR2: MNHEY, SVGAGI. V was pared by 4 bases and J by 7 bases, with 11 bases between. The DNA for the CDR3 is TGTGCCAGCAGTTTGTCGGGAGTAGAGCAGTACTTC. Residues: CASSLSGVEQYF.

This clone has only a few counts. This rearrangement joins TRBV6-5 to TRBJ1-5; TRBD1 matches at 9 bases. Germline CDR1 is MNHEY and CDR2 is SVGAGI. Trimming took 6 bases from V and 4 from J; bases not matched to a gene: 7. This CDR3 comprises 15 residues. Here the CDR3 DNA reads TGTGCCAGCAGCACTGGGACAGGGTCAAATCAGCCCCAGCATTTT. It yields the protein CASSTGTGSNQPQHF.

The gene calls are TRBV7-8 and TRBJ1-3; the D is unclear. The ends were cut back, 4 bases at V and 0 bases at J, with 7 bases in the middle. This CDR3 comprises 14 residues. The germline CDR1 and CDR2 sequences are SGHVS and FQNEAQ. CDR3 region: CASSSQISGNTIYF. The CDR3, as DNA: TGTGCCAGCAGCTCACAGATCTCTGGAAACACCATATATTTT.

CDR3 residues: CASSLEGQGGYEQYF. The CDR3 nucleotides are TGCGCCAGCAGCCTAGAGGGACAGGGAGGCTACGAGCAGTACTTC. V usage is TRBV4-3 and J usage is TRBJ2-7, with TRBD1 identical over 9 bases. With 4 bases clipped from V and 3 bases from J, the junction kept 7 bases outside the gene matches. The V gene's germline CDR1 is LGHNA and CDR2 YSLEER. The CDR3 runs 15 residues.